The entry below describes one TCR beta chain. Its antigen is unknown. This record comes from a study of T cell responses to AZD1222 COVID-19 vaccine. On the study more broadly: Both about-4-week and about-12-week second-dose recipients were combined. Regarding the study as a whole: A mostly white British donor set with more females was recruited, and clonal diversity was possibly underestimated. Baseline antibody screening turned up just a handful of seropositive AZD1222 recipients. An increase in Spike-specific TCR breadth and depth was observed after two AZD1222 doses.

Profiled with immunoSEQ multiplex PCR; TCRdb holds only in-frame clones, not every one. The table records 65,000 to 85,000 clones, more than 90% of them present only once. CDR3 size: 14 residues. CDR1 and CDR2 from the germline V gene are LGHNA and YSLEER. Trimming removed 0 bases from V and 8 bases from J, with 13 bases in between. The receptor was derived from an adult in good health. This chain joins TRBV4-3 and TRBJ1-2; D is possibly TRBD1 (6 bases). This material consisted of peripheral blood, taken on day 0 of AZD1222 vaccination. As DNA, the CDR3 is TGCGCCAGCAGCCAAGATTTGGGGGGCTGGGGCTACACCTTC. The encoded protein is CASSQDLGGWGYTF.